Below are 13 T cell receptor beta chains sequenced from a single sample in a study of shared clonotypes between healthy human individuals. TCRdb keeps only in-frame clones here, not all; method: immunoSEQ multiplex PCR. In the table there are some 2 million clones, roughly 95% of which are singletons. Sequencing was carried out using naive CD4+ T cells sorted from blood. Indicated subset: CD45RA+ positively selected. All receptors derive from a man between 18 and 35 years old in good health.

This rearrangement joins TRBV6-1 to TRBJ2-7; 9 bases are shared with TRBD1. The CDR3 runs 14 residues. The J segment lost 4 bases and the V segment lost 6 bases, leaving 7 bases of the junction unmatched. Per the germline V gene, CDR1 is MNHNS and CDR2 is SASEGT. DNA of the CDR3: TGTGCCAGCAGGTCCGGGACAGGGAGGTACGAGCAGTACTTC. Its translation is CASRSGTGRYEQYF.

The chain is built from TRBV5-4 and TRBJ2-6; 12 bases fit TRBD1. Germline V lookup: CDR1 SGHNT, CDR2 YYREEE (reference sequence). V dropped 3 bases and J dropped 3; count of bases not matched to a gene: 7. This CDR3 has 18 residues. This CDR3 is CASSSSGQGAFGANVLTF. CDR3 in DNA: TGTGCCAGCAGCTCCTCGGGACAGGGGGCATTTGGGGCCAACGTCCTGACTTTC.

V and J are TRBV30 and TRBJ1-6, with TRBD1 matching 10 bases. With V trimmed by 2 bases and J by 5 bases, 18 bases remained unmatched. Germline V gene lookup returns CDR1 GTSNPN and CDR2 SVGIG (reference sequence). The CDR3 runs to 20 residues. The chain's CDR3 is CAWSRYRDRGPNLNNSPLHF. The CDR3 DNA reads TGTGCCTGGAGTCGCTACCGGGACAGGGGACCCAATTTGAATAATTCACCCCTCCACTTT. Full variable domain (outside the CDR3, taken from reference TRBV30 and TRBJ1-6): SQTIHQWPATLVQPVGSPLSLECTVEGTSNPNLYWYRQAAGRGLQLLFYSVGIGQISSEVPQNLSASRPQDRQFILSSKKLLLSDSGFYLCAWSRYRDRGPNLNNSPLHFGNGTRLTVT.

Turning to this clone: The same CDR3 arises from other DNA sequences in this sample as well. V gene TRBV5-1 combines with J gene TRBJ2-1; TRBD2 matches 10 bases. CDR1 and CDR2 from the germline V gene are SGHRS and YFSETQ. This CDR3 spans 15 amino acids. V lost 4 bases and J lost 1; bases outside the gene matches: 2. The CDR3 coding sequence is TGCGCCAGCAGCCTGGGACTAGCGTCCTACAATGAGCAGTTCTTC. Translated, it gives CASSLGLASYNEQFF.

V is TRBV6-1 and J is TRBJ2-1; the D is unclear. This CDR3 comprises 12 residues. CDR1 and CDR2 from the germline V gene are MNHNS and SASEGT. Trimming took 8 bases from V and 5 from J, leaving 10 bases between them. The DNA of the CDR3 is TGTGCCAGCGCCAACCGCGACAATGAGCAGTTCTTC. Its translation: CASANRDNEQFF.

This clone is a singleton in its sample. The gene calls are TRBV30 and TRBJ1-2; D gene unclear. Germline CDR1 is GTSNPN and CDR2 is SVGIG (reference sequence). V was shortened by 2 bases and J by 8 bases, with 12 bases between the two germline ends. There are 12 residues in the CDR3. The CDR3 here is CAWSPQTLGYTF. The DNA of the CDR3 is TGTGCCTGGAGTCCTCAGACATTGGGCTACACCTTC.

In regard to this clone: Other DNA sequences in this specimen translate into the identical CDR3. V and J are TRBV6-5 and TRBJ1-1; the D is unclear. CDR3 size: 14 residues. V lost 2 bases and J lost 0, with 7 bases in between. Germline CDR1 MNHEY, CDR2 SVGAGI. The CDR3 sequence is CASSYGTMNTEAFF. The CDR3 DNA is TGTGCCAGCAGTTACGGCACAATGAACACTGAAGCTTTCTTT.

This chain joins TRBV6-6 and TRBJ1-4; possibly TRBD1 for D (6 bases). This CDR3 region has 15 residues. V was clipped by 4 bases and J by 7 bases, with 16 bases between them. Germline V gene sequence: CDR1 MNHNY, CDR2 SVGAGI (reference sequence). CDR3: CASSSNREVVEKLFF. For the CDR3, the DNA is TGTGCCAGCAGTTCTAACAGGGAAGTAGTTGAAAAACTGTTTTTT.

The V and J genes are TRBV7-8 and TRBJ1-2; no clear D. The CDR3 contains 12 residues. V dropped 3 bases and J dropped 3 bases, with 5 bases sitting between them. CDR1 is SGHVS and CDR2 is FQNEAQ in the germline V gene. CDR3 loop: CASSLQDYGYTF. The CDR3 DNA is TGTGCCAGCAGCTTGCAAGACTATGGCTACACCTTC.

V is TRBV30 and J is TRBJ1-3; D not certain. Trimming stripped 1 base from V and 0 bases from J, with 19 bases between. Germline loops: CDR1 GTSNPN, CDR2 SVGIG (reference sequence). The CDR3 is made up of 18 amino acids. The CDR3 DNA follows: TGTGCCTGGAGTGCAATACCCCCGGACGGCATCTCTGGAAACACCATATATTTT. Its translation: CAWSAIPPDGISGNTIYF.

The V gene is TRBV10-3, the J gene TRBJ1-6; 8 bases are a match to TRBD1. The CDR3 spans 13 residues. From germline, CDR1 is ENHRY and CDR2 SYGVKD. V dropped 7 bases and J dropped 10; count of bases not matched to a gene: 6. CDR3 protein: CAITGGGGSPLHF. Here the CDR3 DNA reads TGTGCCATCACAGGGGGCGGTGGATCACCCCTCCACTTT.

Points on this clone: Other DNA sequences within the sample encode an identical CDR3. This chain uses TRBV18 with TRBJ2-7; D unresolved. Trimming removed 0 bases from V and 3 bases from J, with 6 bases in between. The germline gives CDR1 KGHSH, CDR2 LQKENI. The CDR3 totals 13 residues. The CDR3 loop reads CASSPPSVYEQYF. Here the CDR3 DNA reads TGTGCCAGCTCACCACCGTCCGTCTACGAGCAGTACTTC.

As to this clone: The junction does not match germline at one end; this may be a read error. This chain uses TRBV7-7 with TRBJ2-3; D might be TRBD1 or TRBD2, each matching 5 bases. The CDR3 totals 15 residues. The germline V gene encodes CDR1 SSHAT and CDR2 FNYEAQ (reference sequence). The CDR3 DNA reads TGTGCTAGCAGCTTCGGGGCCGCTAGCACAGATACGCAGTATTTT. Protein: CASSFGAASTDTQYF. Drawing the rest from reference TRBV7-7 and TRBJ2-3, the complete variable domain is GAGVSQSPRYKVTKRGQDVTLRCDPISSHATLYWYQQALGQGPEFLTYFNYEAQPDKSGLPSDRFSAERPEGSISTLTIQRTEQRDSAMYRCASSFGAASTDTQYFGPGTRLTVL.